This T cell receptor (beta chain) stems from a study of OX40 agonist ivuxolimab in advanced cancers. As for the study in general: Participants could have had prior anti-PD-1, anti-PD-L1 or anti-CTLA-4 therapy, and less than 45% had some.

This table comes from immunoSEQ multiplex PCR, and its TCRdb copy is limited to in-frame clones, with some not included. The profile shows over 55,000 clones, around 83% of them singletons. Concerning this clone: Its antigen remains unidentified.

Study conclusions and caveats: Both blood CD4+ and CD8+ T cells showed clonal growth by week 6 at 0.1 to 3.0 mg/kg.

CDR3 length: 14 residues. Per the germline V gene, CDR1 is MNHEY and CDR2 is SVGAGI. V was trimmed by 6 bases and J by 6 bases, leaving 17 bases between them. The sample was CD4+ or CD8+ T cells sorted from blood, taken in a trial of the OX40 agonist ivuxolimab. The receptor was derived from an adult with an advanced solid tumor such as melanoma, head and neck, liver or kidney cancer. The chain recombines TRBV6-5 with TRBJ1-1, with D possibly TRBD1 on 6 matching bases. The CDR3 here is CASSSLGHISEAFF. For the CDR3, the DNA is TGTGCCAGCAGCTCCTTGGGACATATTTCTGAAGCTTTCTTT.